This T cell receptor beta chain is drawn from a study of T cell clonality in common variable immunodeficiency. The protocol was immunoSEQ multiplex PCR, while the TCRdb copy is restricted to in-frame clones and leaves out a portion. The repertoire consists of approximately 38,000 clones, none detected only once. General study findings and limits: Compared with healthy controls, CVID subjects showed increased TCRbeta clonality, mostly in about a third. Fewer TCRbeta clones were shared among CVID subjects than controls. Fewer deletions and N-nucleotide insertions were reportedly seen in common variable immunodeficiency TCR beta sequences.

Both groups were predominantly of Caucasian heritage. In its sample, this clone was seen a few times. Its antigen is as yet unknown. The read terminates 3 residues ahead of where the CDR3 ends, so the germline J gene completes it. The trim removed 7 bases at V and 4 bases at J, leaving 2 bases unmatched. The CDR3 has 13 residues. The germline CDR1 and CDR2 sequences are LNHDA and SQIVND (reference sequence). The rearrangement links TRBV19 to TRBJ2-1; 9 positions agree with TRBD2. Sequences were obtained from peripheral blood mononuclear cells. This receptor was identified in a human donor with common variable immunodeficiency. This chain's CDR3 is CASMSGGYNEQFF. The sequenced CDR3 bases are TGTGCCAGTATGAGCGGGGGGTACAATGAG.